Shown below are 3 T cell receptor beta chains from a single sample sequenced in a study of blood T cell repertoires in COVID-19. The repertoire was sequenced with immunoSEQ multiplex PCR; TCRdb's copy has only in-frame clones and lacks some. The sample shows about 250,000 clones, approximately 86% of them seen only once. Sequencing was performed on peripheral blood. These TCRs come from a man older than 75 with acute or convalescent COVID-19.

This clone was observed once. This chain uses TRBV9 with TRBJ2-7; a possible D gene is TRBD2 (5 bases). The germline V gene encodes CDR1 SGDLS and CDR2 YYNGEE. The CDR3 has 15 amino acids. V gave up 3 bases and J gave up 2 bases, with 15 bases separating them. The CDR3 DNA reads TGTGCCAGCAGCGCCAGCGTAGCGTCAACCTACGAGCAGTACTTC. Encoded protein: CASSASVASTYEQYF.

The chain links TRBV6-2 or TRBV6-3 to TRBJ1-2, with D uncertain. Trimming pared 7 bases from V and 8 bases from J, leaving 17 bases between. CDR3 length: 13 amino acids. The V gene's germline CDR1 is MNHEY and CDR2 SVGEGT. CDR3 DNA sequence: TGTGCCAGCACCCCGAAGGACTATGGAGGCTACACCTTC. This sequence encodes CASTPKDYGGYTF.

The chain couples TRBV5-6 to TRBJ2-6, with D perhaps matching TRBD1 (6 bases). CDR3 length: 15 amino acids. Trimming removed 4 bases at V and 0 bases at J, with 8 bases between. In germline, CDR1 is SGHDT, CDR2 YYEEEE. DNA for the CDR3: TGTGCCAGCAGCCTACAGGGCTCTGGGGCCAACGTCCTGACTTTC. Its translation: CASSLQGSGANVLTF.